This T cell receptor (beta chain) stems from a study of OX40 agonist ivuxolimab in advanced cancers. Note on this clone: Its antigen is not identified.

Sequencing was performed with immunoSEQ multiplex PCR; in TCRdb, only in-frame clones are kept and a portion is missing. The table lists 25,000 to 35,000 clones, around four fifths of them singletons. The CDR3 length is 15 residues. V gave up 3 bases and J gave up 0 bases, with 6 bases separating them. Germline V gives CDR1 LGHNA, CDR2 YSLEER. Study results and limitations: With doses of 0.1 to 3.0 mg/kg, CD4+ and CD8+ blood T cells had undergone clonal expansion by week 6. Partly responding patients at 0.1-3.0 mg/kg showed some of the smallest clonal expansion.

The TCR was taken from an adult with an advanced solid tumor such as melanoma, head and neck, liver or kidney cancer. The chain carries TRBV4-3 and TRBJ2-6; no definite D call. The input for sequencing was CD4+ or CD8+ T cells sorted from blood, taken in a trial of the OX40 agonist ivuxolimab. The chain's CDR3 is CASSQGSSGANVLTF. CDR3 nucleotide sequence: TGCGCCAGCAGCCAGGGATCCTCTGGGGCCAACGTCCTGACTTTC.